This TCR beta chain was observed in a study of cytomegalovirus exposure and HLA in healthy donors. Whole-study findings and limits: When analyzed later, a missense DCLRE1C variant was found to be linked to TCR beta V- and J-gene trimming. Across donors, presence/absence analyses took sequencing depth to be roughly uniform.

Comments on this clone: No antigen is known for it.

Trimming left V 4 bases short and J 2 bases short, with 13 bases between. Per the germline V gene, CDR1 is SQVTM and CDR2 is ANQGSEA. The CDR3 is made up of 14 amino acids. This PCR relied on a set of 60 Vbeta primers and 13 Jbeta primers. Repertoires were generated with immunoSEQ multiplex PCR, while TCRdb's copy carries only in-frame clones and drops some. Among 150,000 to 200,000 clones listed, 86% were seen once. The rearrangement joins TRBV29-1 to TRBJ2-3; TRBD1 is a possible D gene (6 bases). Sequencing input: PBMCs. This TCR derives from a woman aged 18-29 years in good health and CMV-seronegative. As DNA, the CDR3 is TGCAGCGTTGCCGCAGGGGCCTACACAGATACGCAGTATTTT. Protein product: CSVAAGAYTDTQYF.